The sequence of this T cell receptor (beta chain) was determined in a study of vaccination and CD4 T cells after COVID-19. Sequencing of DNA taken from cultured CD4+ T cells relied on the Oncomine TCR Beta short-read assay. TCRdb called the PCR reads again in MiXCR, with one record for every CDR3 protein. The sample includes fewer than 30,000 distinct CDR3 sequences, 40% to 55% of them seen just once. A word on this clonotype: Its antigen is currently unknown.

Germline V gene sequence: CDR1 LNHDA, CDR2 SQIVND (reference sequence). The CDR3 is made up of 12 amino acids. V dropped 4 bases and J dropped 6 bases, with 7 bases sitting between them. Treatment given: approximately 11-day PBMC culture with coronavirus spike peptide pools or control peptides (ViraFEST assay). The chain combines TRBV19 with TRBJ2-1; D gene unclear. The material was CD4+ T cells from blood, cultured in vitro, obtained before SARS-CoV-2 vaccination. This receptor was identified in a human donor who received a COVID-19 vaccine. CDR3 bases: TGTGCCAGTAGTACGACGGGCAATGAGCAGTTCTTC. It specifies CASSTTGNEQFF. The whole variable domain, filled in from reference TRBV19 and TRBJ2-1, reads DGGITQSPKYLFRKEGQNVTLSCEQNLNHDAMYWYRQDPGQGLRLIYYSQIVNDFQKGDIAEGYSVSREKKESFPLTVTSAQKNPTAFYLCASSTTGNEQFFGPGTRLTVL.